One sample yielded the 5 T cell receptor beta chains listed below, sequenced in a study of cytomegalovirus exposure and HLA in healthy donors. The PCR used 60 Vbeta and 13 Jbeta primers. Clones were read by immunoSEQ multiplex PCR, and TCRdb kept only the in-frame ones, dropping some. The sample lists 120,000 to 150,000 clones; around 76% were seen once. What was sequenced was PBMCs. These receptors were collected from a young man in good health and CMV-seronegative.

The genes are TRBV4-1 and TRBJ1-2; weak D call: TRBD1 (6 bases). Per germline, CDR1 MGHRA and CDR2 YSYEKL. CDR3 length equals 19 residues. V was shortened by 0 bases and J by 1 base, with 21 bases between the two germline ends. CDR3 in amino acids: CASSQDSTTTGSFNYGYTF. CDR3 DNA: TGCGCCAGCAGCCAAGATTCCACGACTACAGGGTCCTTTAACTATGGCTACACCTTC.

The V call is TRBV11-2, the J call TRBJ1-4, with 7 bases identical to TRBD1. V lost 3 bases, J lost 3 bases, and 7 bases stayed unmatched. Germline V lookup: CDR1 SGHAT, CDR2 FQNNGV. The CDR3 loop spans 16 amino acids. CDR3 bases: TGTGCCAGCAGCTTCGGGACAGCGTCATCTAATGAAAAACTGTTTTTT. It codes for CASSFGTASSNEKLFF.

CDR3 DNA sequence: TGTGCCAGCAGTTACGACAGGGGATTAGGGCAGTTCTTC. Residues: CASSYDRGLGQFF. The gene calls are TRBV5-5 and TRBJ2-1; 8 bases fit TRBD1. Losses at the gene ends were 5 bases for V and 12 bases for J; bases not matched to a gene: 10. Germline-derived CDR1 and CDR2 are SGHKS and YYEKEE (reference sequence). The CDR3 length is 13 residues.

This clone was counted only a few times. The chain recombines TRBV14 with TRBJ1-4; no clear D. There are 14 residues in the CDR3. Germline V gene sequence: CDR1 SGHDN, CDR2 FVKESK. V was clipped by 1 base and J by 7 bases, with 10 bases between them. The DNA of the CDR3 is TGTGCCAGCAGCCAAGGCGTCGTCGGTGAAAAACTGTTTTTT. Translated: CASSQGVVGEKLFF.

CDR3 nucleotide sequence: TGTGCCAGCAGCCCGGGGGGGTACGAAAAACTGTTTTTT. This codes for CASSPGGYEKLFF. The chain has TRBV7-6 and TRBJ1-4, with a weak D call TRBD1 (5 bases). Trimming stripped 5 bases from V and 8 bases from J, with 12 bases between. Germline V gene data show CDR1 as SGHVS and CDR2 as FNYEAQ. The CDR3 is 13 amino acids.